Listed below are T cell receptor beta chains from one sample, sequenced in a study of regulatory T cells in long-lasting Graves disease. One entry per CDR3 protein, called by TCRdb with MiXCR from the multiplex PCR reads. The sample contains about 200,000 distinct CDR3 sequences, roughly a fifth of which appear only once. The same data also contributed to another study, on T cells in Graves' hyperthyroidism and ophthalmopathy.

Source: peripheral blood mononuclear cells (PBMCs), taken at new diagnosis, from a patient treated with antithyroid drugs. The receptors stem from a woman between 25 and 40 years old with Graves disease. The CDR3 runs from the conserved cysteine through the conserved F or W. Each record gives: CDR3 DNA, CDR3 protein, V gene, clone size, J gene, D gene. D genes are given only for firm matches. A row's size may be missing; if present it is once, few, many or a size class.

cdr3_nt: TGTGCCAGCAGCCTCCTTGGAGGGGTGAACACTGAAGCTTTCTTT
cdr3_aa: CASSLLGGVNTEAFF
v_call: TRBV7-9
clone_size: many
j_call: TRBJ1-1
d_call: -

cdr3_nt: TGTGCCAGCAGTGAACTAGCGGACCCGTACAATGAGCAGTTCTTC
cdr3_aa: CASSELADPYNEQFF
v_call: TRBV6-1
clone_size: -
j_call: TRBJ2-1
d_call: TRBD2

cdr3_nt: TGCGCCAGCAGCCAGTTCCCCGAAGGGGGCTATAATGAAAAACTGTTTTTT
cdr3_aa: CASSQFPEGGYNEKLFF
v_call: TRBV4-1
clone_size: many
j_call: TRBJ1-4
d_call: TRBD1

cdr3_nt: TGTGCCAGCAGGAAAGACGGACAGGGTTTTGGAAACACCATATATTTT
cdr3_aa: CASRKDGQGFGNTIYF
v_call: TRBV6-1
clone_size: many
j_call: TRBJ1-3
d_call: TRBD1

cdr3_nt: TGTGCCAGCAGTTACTCCGGGACCTATGGCTACACCTTC
cdr3_aa: CASSYSGTYGYTF
v_call: TRBV6-5
clone_size: many
j_call: TRBJ1-2
d_call: -

cdr3_nt: TGCAGTGCTGGGGGCAGCTCTGGAAACACCATATATTTT
cdr3_aa: CSAGGSSGNTIYF
v_call: TRBV20-1
clone_size: -
j_call: TRBJ1-3
d_call: -

cdr3_nt: TGTGCCAGCAGTAGATTCTGGACAGGGTCGGCCGGGGAGCTGTTTTTT
cdr3_aa: CASSRFWTGSAGELFF
v_call: TRBV12-3/TRBV12-4
clone_size: few
j_call: TRBJ2-2
d_call: TRBD1

cdr3_nt: TGTGCCAGCTCACCAGGGAATGTAAATGAAAAACTGTTTTTT
cdr3_aa: CASSPGNVNEKLFF
v_call: TRBV18
clone_size: -
j_call: TRBJ1-4
d_call: -

cdr3_nt: TGCGCCAGCAGCTTTGATTCGGGGGAGGGCAATTCACCCCTCCACTTT
cdr3_aa: CASSFDSGEGNSPLHF
v_call: TRBV5-1
clone_size: many
j_call: TRBJ1-6
d_call: -

cdr3_nt: TGTGCCAGCAGCTTACAGGGGGAGTCACCCCTCCACTTT
cdr3_aa: CASSLQGESPLHF
v_call: TRBV7-3
clone_size: many
j_call: TRBJ1-6
d_call: TRBD1

cdr3_nt: TGTGCCAGTAGTATAATGCAGGGGAGTCTCTCCGGGGCCAACGTCCTGACTTTC
cdr3_aa: CASSIMQGSLSGANVLTF
v_call: TRBV19
clone_size: -
j_call: TRBJ2-6
d_call: -

cdr3_nt: TGTGCCAGCAGTCTTTCGGACGGATACGAGCAGTACTTC
cdr3_aa: CASSLSDGYEQYF
v_call: TRBV28
clone_size: many
j_call: TRBJ2-7
d_call: -

cdr3_nt: TGTGCCAGCAGTTTGACTAGCGGGACCGAAGAGACCCAGTACTTC
cdr3_aa: CASSLTSGTEETQYF
v_call: TRBV12-3/TRBV12-4
clone_size: -
j_call: TRBJ2-5
d_call: TRBD2

cdr3_nt: TGTGCCAGCAGCCCTCGGGGTAGCGGACTGCAAGAGACCCAGTACTTC
cdr3_aa: CASSPRGSGLQETQYF
v_call: TRBV3-1
clone_size: few
j_call: TRBJ2-5
d_call: -

cdr3_nt: TGTGCCAGCAGCTTACGCGCAAAGGGCTACTACGAGCAGTACTTC
cdr3_aa: CASSLRAKGYYEQYF
v_call: TRBV11-2
clone_size: -
j_call: TRBJ2-7
d_call: -

cdr3_nt: TGTGCCAGCAGTTTATCCTCTCAGCCCCAGCATTTT
cdr3_aa: CASSLSSQPQHF
v_call: TRBV28
clone_size: many
j_call: TRBJ1-5
d_call: -

cdr3_nt: TGTGCCAGCAGTGAAGGAATAGCGGCGGTCTACGAGCAGTACTTC
cdr3_aa: CASSEGIAAVYEQYF
v_call: TRBV6-1
clone_size: many
j_call: TRBJ2-7
d_call: -

cdr3_nt: TGTGCCAGCAGTTACTCGTTTTCCAGGCCAAATCAGCCCCAGCATTTT
cdr3_aa: CASSYSFSRPNQPQHF
v_call: TRBV6-6
clone_size: many
j_call: TRBJ1-5
d_call: -

cdr3_nt: TGCAGTGCTAGGGGGTTCGGAGGGGGGAGGAATGAGCAGTTCTTC
cdr3_aa: CSARGFGGGRNEQFF
v_call: TRBV20-1
clone_size: many
j_call: TRBJ2-1
d_call: -

cdr3_nt: TGCGCCAGTCCCGGGCCTTCCCTTAGCAATCAGCCCCAGCATTTT
cdr3_aa: CASPGPSLSNQPQHF
v_call: TRBV10-1
clone_size: many
j_call: TRBJ1-5
d_call: -

cdr3_nt: TGTGCCAGCAGTGAACCAGTACAGATGAACACTGAAGCTTTCTTT
cdr3_aa: CASSEPVQMNTEAFF
v_call: TRBV6-1
clone_size: few
j_call: TRBJ1-1
d_call: -

cdr3_nt: TGTGCCAGTAGTACGGCGGGAGGGCACAATGAGCAGTTCTTC
cdr3_aa: CASSTAGGHNEQFF
v_call: TRBV19
clone_size: few
j_call: TRBJ2-1
d_call: TRBD2

cdr3_nt: TGTGCCAGCAGCGCGACGTTCGGGCAAACAAGCGCGTCCTACAATGAGCAGTTCTTC
cdr3_aa: CASSATFGQTSASYNEQFF
v_call: TRBV11-2
clone_size: many
j_call: TRBJ2-1
d_call: -

cdr3_nt: TGTGCCAGCAGCTTCGGGGTGGACTACGAGCAGTACTTC
cdr3_aa: CASSFGVDYEQYF
v_call: TRBV5-6
clone_size: many
j_call: TRBJ2-7
d_call: -

cdr3_nt: TGTGCCAGTAGTGCACAGGGCGAAGAGACCCAGTACTTC
cdr3_aa: CASSAQGEETQYF
v_call: TRBV19
clone_size: few
j_call: TRBJ2-5
d_call: -

cdr3_nt: TGTGCCAGCAGTCCTCTAGCGGGAGGAGGGGCAGAGACCCAGTACTTC
cdr3_aa: CASSPLAGGGAETQYF
v_call: TRBV12-3/TRBV12-4
clone_size: -
j_call: TRBJ2-5
d_call: TRBD2

cdr3_nt: TGCGCCAGCAATCCCGCGCAGGGGGCAAATACGCAGTATTTT
cdr3_aa: CASNPAQGANTQYF
v_call: TRBV5-1
clone_size: many
j_call: TRBJ2-3
d_call: TRBD1

cdr3_nt: TGCAGCGTTGAGGTATTGCCCGGGGAGCTGTTTTTT
cdr3_aa: CSVEVLPGELFF
v_call: TRBV29-1
clone_size: many
j_call: TRBJ2-2
d_call: -